The 27 T cell receptor beta chains below come from one sample, sequenced in a study of T cell changes during pregnancy in multiple sclerosis. Generated by immunoSEQ multiplex PCR, the TCRdb table keeps only in-frame clones and is missing some. The sample yields 30,000 to 40,000 clones, about 89% seen once. The specimen was CD8+ T cells from peripheral blood mononuclear cells, collected in the second trimester of pregnancy. These receptors were taken from a female donor with multiple sclerosis, enrolled in a pregnancy study.

This CDR3 is CASSFLAGAGEQYF. The CDR3, as DNA: TGTGCCAGCAGCTTCCTAGCGGGAGCGGGAGAGCAGTACTTC. The chain joins TRBV5-5 to TRBJ2-7, with TRBD2 matching over 10 bases. The germline CDR1 and CDR2 sequences are SGHKS and YYEKEE (reference sequence). The CDR3 runs to 14 residues. V lost 2 bases, J lost 7 bases, and 6 bases stayed unmatched.

This clone was seen only once. This rearrangement joins TRBV7-6 to TRBJ2-1; 10 nucleotides line up with TRBD2. Germline trimming cut 4 bases from V and 8 bases from J; bases unmatched to any gene: 14. The CDR3 length is 17 residues. Germline V gene lookup returns CDR1 SGHVS and CDR2 FNYEAQ. This CDR3 is CASSYGQGASGRHEQFF. CDR3 in DNA: TGTGCCAGCAGCTACGGACAGGGAGCTAGCGGGAGACATGAGCAGTTCTTC.

This chain links TRBV5-1 with TRBJ1-2; a weak D match, TRBD1 (6 bases). Looked up from germline, CDR1 is SGHRS and CDR2 is YFSETQ. The V end lost 0 bases, the J end lost 5 bases, and 23 bases lay between the germline ends. The length of the CDR3 is 18 residues. CDR3 loop: CASSLDRLKTGTIYGYTF. Here the CDR3 DNA reads TGCGCCAGCAGCTTGGATAGACTTAAAACAGGGACGATTTATGGCTACACCTTC.

The chain joins TRBV7-3 to TRBJ2-1, with 11 bases matching TRBD2. Germline V lookup: CDR1 SGHTA, CDR2 FQGTGA. This CDR3 is 15 amino acids long. V lost 5 bases to trimming and J lost 7 bases; unmatched junction nucleotides: 7. This chain's CDR3 is CASSPPASGRNEQFF. CDR3 DNA: TGTGCCAGCAGCCCCCCGGCTAGCGGGAGGAATGAGCAGTTCTTC. The whole variable domain, remainder taken from reference TRBV7-3 and TRBJ2-1, is GAGVSQTPSNKVTEKGKYVELRCDPISGHTALYWYRQSLGQGPEFLIYFQGTGAADDSGLPNDRFFAVRPEGSVSTLKIQRTERGDSAVYLCASSPPASGRNEQFFGPGTRLTVL.

The chain has TRBV6-6 and TRBJ2-7, with a tentative D call TRBD1 (6 bases). CDR3 length: 12 residues. The V gene's germline CDR1 is MNHNY and CDR2 SVGAGI (reference sequence). Trimming left V 5 bases short and J 5 bases short, with 10 bases between. The CDR3 sequence is CASSLQGNEQYF. The DNA for the CDR3 is TGTGCCAGCAGTCTACAGGGTAACGAGCAGTACTTC.

The rearrangement joins TRBV27 to TRBJ2-3; tentatively, D is TRBD2 (5 bases). The CDR3 contains 18 residues. The ends were cut back, 1 base at V and 0 bases at J, with 17 bases in the middle. Germline values: CDR1 MNHEY, CDR2 SMNVEV (reference sequence). This CDR3 reads CASSLFPPAAASTDTQYF. The DNA for the CDR3 is TGTGCCAGCAGTTTATTCCCCCCCGCAGCGGCTAGCACAGATACGCAGTATTTT.

The V call is TRBV4-3, the J call TRBJ2-7, with D perhaps matching TRBD2 (6 bases). CDR3 length equals 15 residues. The V end lost 0 bases, the J end lost 3 bases, and 12 bases lay between the germline ends. CDR1 is LGHNA and CDR2 is YSLEER in the germline V gene. CDR3 bases: TGCGCCAGCAGCCAAGACTCGGGAGTGGGCTACGAGCAGTACTTC. It yields the protein CASSQDSGVGYEQYF.

The genes are TRBV9 and TRBJ2-5, with 8 bases fitting TRBD2. In germline, CDR1 is SGDLS, CDR2 YYNGEE. V lost 0 bases to trimming and J lost 2 bases; unmatched junction nucleotides: 6. The CDR3 has 16 residues. CDR3 in amino acids: CASSVAGAGEQETQYF. The CDR3 nucleotides read TGTGCCAGCAGCGTAGCTGGAGCGGGAGAACAAGAGACCCAGTACTTC.

The V and J genes are TRBV6-4 and TRBJ2-3; TRBD2 aligns across 8 bases. Germline CDR1 MRHNA, CDR2 SNTAGT. This CDR3 contains 15 residues. Trimming removed 4 bases from V and 4 bases from J; junction bases left unmatched: 7. The CDR3 DNA reads TGTGCCAGCAGTGGTGTCGCGGGAGGTGCAGATACGCAGTATTTT. Protein product: CASSGVAGGADTQYF.

The V and J genes are TRBV7-3 and TRBJ1-4, with 7 bases matching TRBD1. After removal of 2 bases from V and 7 bases from J, the junction contained 7 bases not matched to a gene. Germline CDR1 reads SGHTA; CDR2 reads FQGTGA. The CDR3 runs 15 residues. This CDR3 is CASSLGGGDGEKLFF. CDR3 DNA sequence: TGTGCCAGCAGCTTAGGAGGGGGCGACGGTGAAAAACTGTTTTTT.

The DNA for the CDR3 is TGTGCCAGCACAGGGGCTGGCAATCAGCCCCAGCATTTT. Its protein product is CASTGAGNQPQHF. V gene TRBV2 combines with J gene TRBJ1-5; TRBD1 might be the D (6 bases). This CDR3 comprises 13 residues. Per germline, CDR1 SNHLY and CDR2 FYNNEI. Between the trimmed V and J ends, which lost 7 bases and 2 bases, there was a span of 9 bases.

The CDR3 protein is CASSPLAGEVTDTQYF. The CDR3 coding sequence is TGCGCCAGCAGCCCCCTAGCGGGAGAGGTCACAGATACGCAGTATTTT. The chain combines TRBV5-1 with TRBJ2-3; 10 nucleotides match TRBD2. Germline V CDR1 and CDR2: SGHRS, YFSETQ. Trimming cost V 4 bases and J 2 bases; bases outside gene matches: 7. The CDR3 spans 16 residues.

This clone occurred once. V gene TRBV27 combines with J gene TRBJ2-1; D perhaps matches TRBD2 (6 bases). The germline gives CDR1 MNHEY, CDR2 SMNVEV (reference sequence). This CDR3 comprises 14 residues. V was pared by 5 bases and J by 5 bases, with 13 bases between. Here the CDR3 reads CASSSRLGHNEQFF. CDR3 nucleotides: TGTGCCAGCAGTAGTAGACTAGGGCACAATGAGCAGTTCTTC.

The chain combines TRBV11-2 with TRBJ2-5, with TRBD2 matching over 9 bases. This CDR3 is built from 17 residues. V was clipped by 0 bases and J by 3 bases; unmatched bases: 8. Germline V CDR1 and CDR2: SGHAT, FQNNGV. CDR3 in DNA: TGTGCCAGCAGCTTAGATCGGCTAGCGGGACATAAAGAGACCCAGTACTTC. Translated, it gives CASSLDRLAGHKETQYF.

This clone is a singleton in its sample. This chain connects TRBV4-1 to TRBJ2-1, with 7 bases identical to TRBD2. This CDR3 is 16 amino acids long. Germline V lookup: CDR1 MGHRA, CDR2 YSYEKL. V lost 0 bases, J lost 3 bases, and 5 bases stayed unmatched. The CDR3 reads CASSQDVSGGYNEQFF. The CDR3 DNA follows: TGCGCCAGCAGCCAAGATGTATCGGGAGGCTACAATGAGCAGTTCTTC.

The rearrangement uses TRBV27 and TRBJ2-1; D is undetermined. This CDR3 spans 13 amino acids. CDR1 and CDR2 from the germline V gene are MNHEY and SMNVEV (reference sequence). Trimming cost V 0 bases and J 4 bases, with 4 bases left between them. DNA of the CDR3: TGTGCCAGCAGTTTATCGAGGTACAATGAGCAGTTCTTC. Protein product: CASSLSRYNEQFF.

In this sample, this clone turned up a few times. The chain couples TRBV6-5 to TRBJ1-1; D gene uncertain. Looked up from germline, CDR1 is MNHEY and CDR2 is SVGAGI. CDR3 size: 13 residues. V lost 7 bases, J lost 0 bases, and 9 bases lay in between. The CDR3 here is CASNQRMNTEAFF. The CDR3 region has the DNA TGTGCCAGCAACCAGAGGATGAACACTGAAGCTTTCTTT.

The chain joins TRBV6-4 to TRBJ2-2; D is perhaps TRBD2 (6 bases). V lost 5 bases, J lost 6 bases, and 16 bases lay in between. The CDR3 length is 15 residues. Germline CDR1 and CDR2: MRHNA and SNTAGT. The CDR3 spells CASSLSGEFPGELFF. The CDR3 DNA sequence: TGTGCCAGCAGTTTATCGGGAGAGTTTCCCGGGGAGCTGTTTTTT.

The chain carries TRBV9 and TRBJ1-2; 8 bases are shared with TRBD1. The V segment lost 4 bases and the J segment 2 bases; nucleotides outside the gene matches: 7. This CDR3 comprises 15 residues. Germline CDR1 and CDR2: SGDLS and YYNGEE. The CDR3 DNA follows: TGTGCCAGCAGCCCAAGCCGGGACAGGAACTATGGCTACACCTTC. Translation: CASSPSRDRNYGYTF.

This rearrangement joins TRBV4-2 to TRBJ2-5; 11 positions match TRBD2. There are 13 residues in the CDR3. Germline V CDR1 and CDR2: LGHNA, YNFKEQ. V trimming: 4 bases; J trimming: 5 bases; junction bases outside the gene matches: 0. The CDR3 DNA reads as TGTGCCAGCAGCCTAGCGGGAGGGGAGACCCAGTACTTC. Encoded protein: CASSLAGGETQYF.

The V gene is TRBV11-2, the J gene TRBJ1-2; D is unresolved. Trimming removed 4 bases at V and 7 bases at J, with 16 bases between. This CDR3 spans 14 amino acids. CDR1 is SGHAT, CDR2 FQNNGV, per germline. CDR3 nucleotides: TGTGCCAGCAGCTCCCCTTCAGGAAAACTTGGCTACACCTTC. Its translation: CASSSPSGKLGYTF.

The chain uses TRBV19 and TRBJ2-7; 12 nucleotides match TRBD2. The germline gives CDR1 LNHDA, CDR2 SQIVND (reference sequence). The CDR3 consists of 16 residues. V lost 2 bases and J lost 3; bases outside the gene matches: 5. CDR3 residues: CASSINQGLAGYEQYF. The CDR3 DNA follows: TGTGCCAGTAGTATAAACCAGGGACTAGCGGGCTACGAGCAGTACTTC.

The rearrangement joins TRBV19 to TRBJ2-1; 10 bases are a match to TRBD2. CDR1 LNHDA and CDR2 SQIVND come from the germline V gene (reference sequence). V was clipped by 1 base and J by 6 bases; unmatched bases: 3. The CDR3 has 15 residues. The CDR3 here is CASSIGPSGSNEQFF. The CDR3 nucleotides read TGTGCCAGTAGTATAGGGCCTAGCGGGAGCAATGAGCAGTTCTTC.

This sequence joins TRBV6-4 and TRBJ2-2; unclear D gene. Deletions cut 0 bases from V and 4 bases from J, with 6 bases between. The germline V gene has CDR1 MRHNA and CDR2 SNTAGT. The CDR3 is 14 residues long. The CDR3: CASSDSEATGELFF. In DNA, the CDR3 is TGTGCCAGCAGTGACTCTGAGGCCACCGGGGAGCTGTTTTTT.

This chain connects TRBV19 to TRBJ2-1; 14 bases match TRBD2. The trim removed 4 bases at V and 8 bases at J, leaving 7 bases unmatched. In germline, CDR1 is LNHDA, CDR2 SQIVND (reference sequence). This CDR3 is built from 16 residues. The CDR3 DNA follows: TGTGCCAGTAGTACTACCGGGACTAGCGGGAGTGATGAGCAGTTCTTC. It is translated as CASSTTGTSGSDEQFF.

V gene TRBV19 combines with J gene TRBJ2-1; D call uncertain. Trimming stripped 5 bases from V and 0 bases from J, with 5 bases between. CDR1 is LNHDA and CDR2 is SQIVND in the germline V gene (reference sequence). This CDR3 is 13 amino acids long. The CDR3 nucleotides are TGTGCCAGTAGTCCGAGCTCCTACAATGAGCAGTTCTTC. Protein: CASSPSSYNEQFF.

The chain links TRBV27 to TRBJ2-7; a possible D gene is TRBD1 (6 bases). The germline CDR1 and CDR2 sequences are MNHEY and SMNVEV (reference sequence). The CDR3 is 12 residues long. Trimming removed 8 bases at V and 7 bases at J, with 15 bases between. CDR3 sequence: CASGIQGGEQYF. CDR3 DNA sequence: TGTGCCAGCGGAATACAGGGTGGGGAGCAGTACTTC.